This T cell receptor (beta chain) was captured in a study of shared clonotypes between healthy human individuals. Turning to the study itself: The donor group consisted of two women and three men, aged 18 to 49. Broader study findings: All-four-donor shared clonotypes had higher generation probabilities than non-shared clonotypes did.

Generated by immunoSEQ multiplex PCR, the TCRdb table keeps only in-frame clones and is missing some. Of about 2 million clones listed, approximately 94% were seen once; the top ten hold about 1.1%. Notes on this clone: Its specificity is not known.

V trimming: 1 base; J trimming: 0 bases; junction bases outside the gene matches: 4. Germline CDR1 is MGHRA and CDR2 is YSYEKL. The CDR3 is 16 amino acids. The naive CD8 population came from CD45RO-negative cells selected for CCR7, without terminally differentiated effector memory CD45RA+ cells. Donors had no recently reported acute infections or vaccinations and were HIV-negative. Sequencing was performed on naive CD8+ T cells sorted from blood. This TCR was sampled from a man aged 18 to 35 in good health. The J gene is TRBJ2-7, the V gene TRBV4-1; TRBD2 matches at 9 bases. The CDR3 region has the DNA TGCGCCAGCAGCCAAGTGGCGGGAGGGCCCTCCTACGAGCAGTACTTC. Its translation is CASSQVAGGPSYEQYF.